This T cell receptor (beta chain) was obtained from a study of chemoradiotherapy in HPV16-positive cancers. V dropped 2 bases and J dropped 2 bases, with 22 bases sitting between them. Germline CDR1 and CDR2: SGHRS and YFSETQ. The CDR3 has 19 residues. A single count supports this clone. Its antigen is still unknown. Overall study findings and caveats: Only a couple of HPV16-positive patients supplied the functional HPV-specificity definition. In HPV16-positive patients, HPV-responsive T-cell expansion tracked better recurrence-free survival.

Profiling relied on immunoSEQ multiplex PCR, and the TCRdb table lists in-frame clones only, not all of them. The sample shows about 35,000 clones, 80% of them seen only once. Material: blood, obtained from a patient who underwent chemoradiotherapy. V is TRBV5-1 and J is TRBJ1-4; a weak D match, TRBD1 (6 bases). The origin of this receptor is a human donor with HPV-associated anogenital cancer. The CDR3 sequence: CASSFTSLGGLGTNEKLFF. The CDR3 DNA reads TGCGCCAGCAGCTTTACCTCGTTGGGGGGGCTGGGTACTAATGAAAAACTGTTTTTT.